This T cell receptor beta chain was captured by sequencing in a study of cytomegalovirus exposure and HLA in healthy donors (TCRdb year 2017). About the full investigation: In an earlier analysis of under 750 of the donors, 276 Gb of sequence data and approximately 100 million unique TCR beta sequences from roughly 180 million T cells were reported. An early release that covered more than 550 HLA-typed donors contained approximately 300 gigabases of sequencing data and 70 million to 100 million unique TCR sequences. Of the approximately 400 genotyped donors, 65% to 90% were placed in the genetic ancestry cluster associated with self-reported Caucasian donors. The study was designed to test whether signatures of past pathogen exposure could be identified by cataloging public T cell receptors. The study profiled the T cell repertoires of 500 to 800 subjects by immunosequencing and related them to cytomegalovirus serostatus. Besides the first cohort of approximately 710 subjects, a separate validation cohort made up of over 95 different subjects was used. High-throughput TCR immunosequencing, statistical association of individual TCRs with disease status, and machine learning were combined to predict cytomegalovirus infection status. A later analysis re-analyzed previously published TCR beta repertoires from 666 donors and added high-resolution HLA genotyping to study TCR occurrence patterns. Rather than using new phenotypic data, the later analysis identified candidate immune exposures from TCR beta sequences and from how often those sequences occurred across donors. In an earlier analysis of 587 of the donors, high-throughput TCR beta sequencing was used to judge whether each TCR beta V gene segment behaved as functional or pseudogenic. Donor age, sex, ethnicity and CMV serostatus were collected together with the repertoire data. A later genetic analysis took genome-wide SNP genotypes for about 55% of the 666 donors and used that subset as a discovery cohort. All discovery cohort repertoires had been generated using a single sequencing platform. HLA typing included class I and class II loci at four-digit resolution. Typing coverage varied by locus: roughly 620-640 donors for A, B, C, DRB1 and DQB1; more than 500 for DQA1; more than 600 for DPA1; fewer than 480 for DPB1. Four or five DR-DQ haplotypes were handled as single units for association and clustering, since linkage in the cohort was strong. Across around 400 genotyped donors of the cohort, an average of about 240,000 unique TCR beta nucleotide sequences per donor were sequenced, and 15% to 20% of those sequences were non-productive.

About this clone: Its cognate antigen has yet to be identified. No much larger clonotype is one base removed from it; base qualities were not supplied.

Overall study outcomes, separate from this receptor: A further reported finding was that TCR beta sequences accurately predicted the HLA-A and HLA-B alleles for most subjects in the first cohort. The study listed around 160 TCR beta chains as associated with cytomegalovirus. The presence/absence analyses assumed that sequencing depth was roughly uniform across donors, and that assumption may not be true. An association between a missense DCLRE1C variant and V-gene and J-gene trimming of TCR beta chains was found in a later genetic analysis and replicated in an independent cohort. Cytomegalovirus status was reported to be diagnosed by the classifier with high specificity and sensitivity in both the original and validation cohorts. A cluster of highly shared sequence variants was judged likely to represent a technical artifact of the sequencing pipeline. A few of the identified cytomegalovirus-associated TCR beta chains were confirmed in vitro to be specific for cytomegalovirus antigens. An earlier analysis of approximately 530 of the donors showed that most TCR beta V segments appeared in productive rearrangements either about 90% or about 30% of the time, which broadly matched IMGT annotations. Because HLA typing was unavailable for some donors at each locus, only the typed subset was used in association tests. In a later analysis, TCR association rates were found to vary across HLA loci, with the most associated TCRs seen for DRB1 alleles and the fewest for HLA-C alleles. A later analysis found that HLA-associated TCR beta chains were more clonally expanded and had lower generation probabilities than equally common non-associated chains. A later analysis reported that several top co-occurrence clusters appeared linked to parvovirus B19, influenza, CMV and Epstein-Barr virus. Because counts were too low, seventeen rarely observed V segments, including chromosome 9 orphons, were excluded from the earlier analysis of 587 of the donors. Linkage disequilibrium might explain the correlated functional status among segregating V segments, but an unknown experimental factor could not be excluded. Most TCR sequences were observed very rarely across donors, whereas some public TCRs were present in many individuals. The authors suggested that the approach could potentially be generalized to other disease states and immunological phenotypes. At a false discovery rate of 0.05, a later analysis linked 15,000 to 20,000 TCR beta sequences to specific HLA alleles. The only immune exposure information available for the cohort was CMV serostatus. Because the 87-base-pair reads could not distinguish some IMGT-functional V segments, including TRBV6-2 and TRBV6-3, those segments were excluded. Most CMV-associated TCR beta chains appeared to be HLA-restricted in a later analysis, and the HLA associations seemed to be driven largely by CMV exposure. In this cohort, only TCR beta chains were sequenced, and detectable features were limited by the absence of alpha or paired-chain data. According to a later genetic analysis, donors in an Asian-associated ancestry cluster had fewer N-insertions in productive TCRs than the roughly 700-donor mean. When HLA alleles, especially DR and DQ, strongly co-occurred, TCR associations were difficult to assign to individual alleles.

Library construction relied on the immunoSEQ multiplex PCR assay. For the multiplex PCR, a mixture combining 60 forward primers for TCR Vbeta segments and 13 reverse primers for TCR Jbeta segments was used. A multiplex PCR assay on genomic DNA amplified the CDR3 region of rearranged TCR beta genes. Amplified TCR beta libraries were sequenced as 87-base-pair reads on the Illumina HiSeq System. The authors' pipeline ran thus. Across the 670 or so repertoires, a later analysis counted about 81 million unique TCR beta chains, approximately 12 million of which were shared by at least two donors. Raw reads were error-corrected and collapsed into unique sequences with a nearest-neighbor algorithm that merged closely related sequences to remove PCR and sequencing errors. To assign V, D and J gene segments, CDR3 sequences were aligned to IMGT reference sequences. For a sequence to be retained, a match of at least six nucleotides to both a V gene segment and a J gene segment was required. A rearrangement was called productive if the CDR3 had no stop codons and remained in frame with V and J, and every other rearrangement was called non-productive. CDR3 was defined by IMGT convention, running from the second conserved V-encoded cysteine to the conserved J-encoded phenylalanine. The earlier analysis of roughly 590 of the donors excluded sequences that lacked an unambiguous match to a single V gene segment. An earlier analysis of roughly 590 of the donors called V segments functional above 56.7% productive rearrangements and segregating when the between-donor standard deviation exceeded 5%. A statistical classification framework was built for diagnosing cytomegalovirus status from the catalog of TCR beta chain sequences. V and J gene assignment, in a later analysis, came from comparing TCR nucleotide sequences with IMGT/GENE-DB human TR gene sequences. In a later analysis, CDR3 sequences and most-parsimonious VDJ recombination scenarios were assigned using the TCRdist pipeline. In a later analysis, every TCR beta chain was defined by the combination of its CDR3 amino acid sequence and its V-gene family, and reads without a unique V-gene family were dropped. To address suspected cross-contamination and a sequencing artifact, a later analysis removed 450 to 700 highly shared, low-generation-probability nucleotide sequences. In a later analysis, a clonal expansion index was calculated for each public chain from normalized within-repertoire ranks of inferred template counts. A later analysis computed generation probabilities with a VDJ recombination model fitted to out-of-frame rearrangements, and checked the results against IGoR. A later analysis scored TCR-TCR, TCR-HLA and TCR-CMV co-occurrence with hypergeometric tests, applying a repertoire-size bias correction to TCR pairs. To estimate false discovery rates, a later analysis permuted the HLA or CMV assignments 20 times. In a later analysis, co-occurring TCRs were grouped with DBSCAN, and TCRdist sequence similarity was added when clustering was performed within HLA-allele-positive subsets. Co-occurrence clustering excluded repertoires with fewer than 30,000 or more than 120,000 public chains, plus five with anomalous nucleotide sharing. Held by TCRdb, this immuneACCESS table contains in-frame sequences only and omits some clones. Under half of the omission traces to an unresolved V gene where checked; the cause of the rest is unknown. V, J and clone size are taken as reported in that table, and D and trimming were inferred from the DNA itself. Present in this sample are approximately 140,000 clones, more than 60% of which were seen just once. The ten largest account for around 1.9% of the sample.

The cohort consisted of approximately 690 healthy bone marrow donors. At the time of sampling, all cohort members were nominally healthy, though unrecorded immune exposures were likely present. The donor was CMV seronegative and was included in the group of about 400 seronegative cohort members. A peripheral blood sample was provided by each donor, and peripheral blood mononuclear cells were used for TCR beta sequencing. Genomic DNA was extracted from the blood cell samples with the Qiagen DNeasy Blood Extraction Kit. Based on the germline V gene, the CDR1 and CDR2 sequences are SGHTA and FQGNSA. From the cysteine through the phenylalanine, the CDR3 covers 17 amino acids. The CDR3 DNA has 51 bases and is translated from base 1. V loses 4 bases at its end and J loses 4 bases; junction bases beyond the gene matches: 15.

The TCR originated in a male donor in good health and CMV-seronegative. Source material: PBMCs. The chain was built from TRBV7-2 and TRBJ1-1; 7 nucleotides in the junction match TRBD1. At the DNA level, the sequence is TGTGCCAGCAGCTCCCTCCTCAACAGGGGCGGTGGCACTGAAGCTTTCTTT. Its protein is CASSSLLNRGGGTEAFF.